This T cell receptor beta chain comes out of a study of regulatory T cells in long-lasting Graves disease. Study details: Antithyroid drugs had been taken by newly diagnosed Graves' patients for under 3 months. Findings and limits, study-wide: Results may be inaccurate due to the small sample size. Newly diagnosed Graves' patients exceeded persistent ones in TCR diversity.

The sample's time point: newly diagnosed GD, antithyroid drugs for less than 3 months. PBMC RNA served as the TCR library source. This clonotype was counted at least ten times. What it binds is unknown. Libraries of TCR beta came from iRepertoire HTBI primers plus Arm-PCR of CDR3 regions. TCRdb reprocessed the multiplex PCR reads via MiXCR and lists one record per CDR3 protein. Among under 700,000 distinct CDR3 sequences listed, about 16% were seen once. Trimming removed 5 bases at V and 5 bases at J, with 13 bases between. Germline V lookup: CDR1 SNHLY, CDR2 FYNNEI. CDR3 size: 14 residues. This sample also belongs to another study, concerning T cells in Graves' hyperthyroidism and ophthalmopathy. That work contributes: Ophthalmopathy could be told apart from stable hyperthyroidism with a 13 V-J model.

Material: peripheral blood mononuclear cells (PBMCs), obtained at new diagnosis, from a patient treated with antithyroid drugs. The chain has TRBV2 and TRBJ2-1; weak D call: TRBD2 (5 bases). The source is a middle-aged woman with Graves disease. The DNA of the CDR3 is TGTGCCAGCAGTACCACCAGCGGCAACAATGAGCAGTTCTTC. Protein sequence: CASSTTSGNNEQFF. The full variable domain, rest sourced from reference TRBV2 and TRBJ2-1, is EPEVTQTPSHQVTQMGQEVILRCVPISNHLYFYWYRQILGQKVEFLVSFYNNEISEKSEIFDDQFSVERPDGSNFTLKIRSTKLEDSAMYFCASSTTSGNNEQFFGPGTRLTVL.